The 29 T cell receptor beta chains presented below share a single source sample, sequenced in a study of identical twins. TCRdb reanalysed the 5' RACE reads using MiXCR and keeps one entry per CDR3 protein. The sample holds approximately 670,000 distinct CDR3 sequences, 6.1% seen once. Sequencing was carried out using naive T cells sorted from blood. Receptors were obtained from a man between 18 and 29 years old in good health.

This clonotype was counted a few times. The chain has TRBV19 and TRBJ2-6; the D gene is possibly TRBD2 (5 bases). V gave up 7 bases and J gave up 12 bases, with 16 bases separating them. Germline CDR1 LNHDA, CDR2 SQIVND (reference sequence). This CDR3 is 13 amino acids long. The CDR3 bases are TGTGCCAGTACCATACGGGATAGCCCCGTCCTGACTTTC. Encoded protein: CASTIRDSPVLTF. Supplemented by reference TRBV19 and TRBJ2-6, the full variable domain reads DGGITQSPKYLFRKEGQNVTLSCEQNLNHDAMYWYRQDPGQGLRLIYYSQIVNDFQKGDIAEGYSVSREKKESFPLTVTSAQKNPTAFYLCASTIRDSPVLTFGAGSRLTVL.

This clonotype came up many times. The chain recombines TRBV10-3 with TRBJ2-3; 9 bases agree with TRBD1. The CDR3 contains 13 residues. V lost 6 bases and J lost 5; bases outside the gene matches: 3. CDR1 and CDR2 (germline): ENHRY, SYGVKD. The chain's CDR3 is CAIRPDRGDTQYF. The DNA for the CDR3 is TGTGCCATCAGGCCGGACAGGGGAGATACGCAGTATTTT.

This clonotype has only a few counts. J is TRBJ2-2 and V is TRBV11-3; D gene uncertain. Per the germline V gene, CDR1 is SGHNT and CDR2 is YENEEA. Trimming cost V 5 bases and J 1 base, with 14 bases left between them. The CDR3 extends over 16 amino acids. In nucleotides, the CDR3 is TGTGCCAGCAGCCCAAGAGGAAAAAAGAACACCGGGGAGCTGTTTTTT. Translation gives CASSPRGKKNTGELFF.

This sequence joins TRBV9 and TRBJ1-1; D remains unclear. The CDR3 loop spans 14 amino acids. Germline loops: CDR1 SGDLS, CDR2 YYNGEE. The V gene lost 1 base and the J gene lost 1 base, with 8 bases spanning the gap. The CDR3 here is CASSVLAGNTEAFF. CDR3 in DNA: TGTGCCAGCAGCGTACTTGCGGGGAACACTGAAGCTTTCTTT.

The CDR3 DNA sequence: TGTGCCAGCAGCTTACTAGCGGCCCCCGGGGAGCAGTACTTC. As protein: CASSLLAAPGEQYF. The chain joins TRBV11-2 to TRBJ2-7; 7 bases fit TRBD2. This CDR3 is 14 amino acids long. Germline CDR1 reads SGHAT; CDR2 reads FQNNGV. Trimming at V came to 2 bases and at J to 7 bases, leaving 8 bases not matched to a gene.

This clonotype was counted many times. The chain recombines TRBV12-3 or TRBV12-4 with TRBJ2-1, with TRBD2 matching over 7 bases. Trimming cost V 6 bases and J 6 bases; bases outside gene matches: 11. This CDR3 region has 15 residues. CDR3 residues: CASSPSGGSGNEQFF. The CDR3, as DNA: TGTGCCAGCAGCCCCTCTGGCGGGAGTGGCAATGAGCAGTTCTTC.

This clonotype has only a few counts. The V gene is TRBV20-1, the J gene TRBJ2-7; the D is unclear. This CDR3 spans 15 amino acids. V was pared by 1 base and J by 2 bases, with 15 bases between. Germline CDR1 and CDR2: DFQATT and SNEGSKA (reference sequence). The CDR3 is CSARVAVSLAYEQYF. CDR3 DNA sequence: TGCAGTGCTAGAGTCGCGGTCAGTCTAGCCTACGAGCAGTACTTC.

This clonotype came up many times. The CDR3 nucleotides read TGTGCCATCAGTGAGCTAAATAGCGGAACTAGCACAGATACGCAGTATTTT. Translating it yields CAISELNSGTSTDTQYF. The rearrangement joins TRBV10-3 to TRBJ2-3, with a possible D match to TRBD2 (6 bases). Trimming cost V 2 bases and J 0 bases, with 15 bases left between them. CDR1 and CDR2 (germline): ENHRY, SYGVKD. The length of the CDR3 is 17 residues.

The chain links TRBV7-6 to TRBJ1-4; possible D gene TRBD1, 5 bases. Germline V gives CDR1 SGHVS, CDR2 FNYEAQ. The V and J ends lost 5 bases and 6 bases respectively, with 22 bases between them. CDR3 length: 17 residues. As DNA, the CDR3 is TGTGCCAGCAGCGTCGGGGCAGGCAGGCCCTTGGATGAAAAACTGTTTTTT. The encoded protein is CASSVGAGRPLDEKLFF.

This clonotype was seen a few times. This chain joins TRBV5-1 and TRBJ1-1; the D gene is possibly TRBD1 (5 bases). Germline CDR1 reads SGHRS; CDR2 reads YFSETQ. The CDR3 runs 16 residues. V dropped 0 bases and J dropped 1 base, with 13 bases sitting between them. The CDR3 DNA is TGCGCCAGCAGCTTGGCCCGGGGGGAATGGAACACTGAAGCTTTCTTT. Residues: CASSLARGEWNTEAFF.

J is TRBJ2-3 and V is TRBV15, with D unresolved. The ends were cut back, 3 bases at V and 2 bases at J, with 12 bases in the middle. The CDR3 has 15 amino acids. Germline CDR1 is LNHNV and CDR2 is YYDKDF (reference sequence). The CDR3 nucleotides are TGTGCCACCAGCAGGGAGTCGTTATCCACAGATACGCAGTATTTT. It yields the protein CATSRESLSTDTQYF.

The V call is TRBV7-2, the J call TRBJ2-1, with 7 bases aligning to TRBD1. CDR1 is SGHTA and CDR2 is FQGNSA in the germline V gene. Trimming took 3 bases from V and 4 from J; bases not matched to a gene: 9. The length of the CDR3 is 16 residues. CDR3 sequence: CASSLGQLILYNEQFF. CDR3 nucleotide sequence: TGTGCCAGCAGCTTGGGACAGCTGATTTTGTACAATGAGCAGTTCTTC.

The chain links TRBV24-1 to TRBJ1-4; TRBD1 might be the D (5 bases). Trimming cost V 4 bases and J 8 bases, with 19 bases left between them. The CDR3 contains 16 residues. In germline, CDR1 is KGHDR, CDR2 SFDVKD. The CDR3 loop reads CATSEAGGGKGEKLFF. The CDR3 DNA follows: TGTGCCACCAGTGAAGCCGGCGGGGGGAAGGGCGAAAAACTGTTTTTT.

This chain uses TRBV19 with TRBJ1-2; unclear D gene. This CDR3 has 16 amino acids. With 5 bases removed from V and 6 bases from J, the gap between germline ends came to 22 bases. Germline CDR1 LNHDA, CDR2 SQIVND (reference sequence). The CDR3: CASSPLGQDQKDGYTF. The CDR3 nucleotides are TGTGCCAGTAGTCCCTTGGGCCAGGACCAAAAGGATGGCTACACCTTC.

This clonotype was observed many times. The chain uses TRBV6-4 and TRBJ2-2; TRBD2 might be the D (8 bases). V was pared by 6 bases and J by 7 bases, with 36 bases between. In germline, CDR1 is MRHNA, CDR2 SNTAGT. The CDR3 totals 21 residues. This chain's CDR3 is CASSPHRTGDVAGWSNGELFF. For the CDR3, the DNA is TGTGCCAGCAGCCCCCATCGGACAGGCGATGTAGCGGGATGGTCTAACGGGGAGCTGTTTTTT.

V is TRBV6-2 or TRBV6-3 and J is TRBJ2-7; TRBD1 agrees at 11 bases. V dropped 6 bases and J dropped 4; count of bases not matched to a gene: 5. CDR1 and CDR2 from the germline V gene are MNHEY and SVGEGT. This CDR3 has 14 amino acids. CDR3 amino acids: CASRTGTGGYEQYF. The CDR3 bases are TGTGCCAGCAGGACCGGGACAGGGGGGTACGAGCAGTACTTC.

The V call is TRBV6-1, the J call TRBJ2-7; a possible D gene is TRBD1 (6 bases). Trimming removed 5 bases at V and 6 bases at J, with 14 bases between. Germline CDR1 is MNHNS and CDR2 is SASEGT. The CDR3 covers 13 residues. The CDR3 protein is CASSPTGSSEQYF. CDR3 coding DNA: TGTGCCAGCAGTCCTACAGGGTCGAGCGAGCAGTACTTC.

This rearrangement joins TRBV20-1 to TRBJ2-1; 11 nucleotides line up with TRBD2. Germline CDR1 reads DFQATT; CDR2 reads SNEGSKA (reference sequence). V dropped 6 bases and J dropped 7; count of bases not matched to a gene: 11. The CDR3 is 15 residues long. The DNA of the CDR3 is TGCAGTGCCAAAAAACTAGCGGGAGTAAGGAATGAGCAGTTCTTC. This encodes CSAKKLAGVRNEQFF.

This clonotype appeared a few times. The CDR3 here is CASRTGLAGPLEEQFF. DNA for the CDR3: TGCGCCAGCCGAACTGGGCTAGCGGGGCCCCTAGAGGAGCAGTTCTTC. The genes are TRBV5-1 and TRBJ2-1, with TRBD2 matching over 9 bases. V shed 7 bases and J 10 bases; nucleotides not matched to a gene: 18. Per germline, CDR1 SGHRS and CDR2 YFSETQ. The CDR3 sequence is 16 residues long.

This clonotype was seen more than once but under ten times. Here the CDR3 DNA reads TGTGCCAGCCTCGAAGATGAGCAGTTCTTC. Its translation is CASLEDEQFF. This sequence joins TRBV2 and TRBJ2-1; D is ambiguous. V shed 8 bases and J shed 8 bases, with 7 bases lying between them. This CDR3 spans 10 amino acids. Germline CDR1 is SNHLY and CDR2 is FYNNEI.

This clonotype has a count of ten or more. V and J are TRBV10-3 and TRBJ2-1; 7 bases agree with TRBD1. CDR1 is ENHRY, CDR2 SYGVKD, per germline. The CDR3 loop spans 14 amino acids. V dropped 7 bases and J dropped 0; count of bases not matched to a gene: 3. Here the CDR3 reads CAINRDSSYNEQFF. The CDR3 nucleotides read TGTGCCATCAACCGGGACAGCTCCTACAATGAGCAGTTCTTC.

This clonotype was recorded many times. The gene calls are TRBV5-4 and TRBJ2-3; possible D gene TRBD1, 6 bases. V lost 0 bases to trimming and J lost 0 bases, with 17 bases between them. This CDR3 spans 18 amino acids. Germline lookup yields CDR1 SGHNT and CDR2 YYREEE (reference sequence). The CDR3 nucleotides read TGTGCCAGCAGCTTGGACTTAAACAGGGCCCCTAGCACAGATACGCAGTATTTT. Translated, it gives CASSLDLNRAPSTDTQYF.

The rearrangement uses TRBV12-3 or TRBV12-4 and TRBJ2-2, with 8 bases matching TRBD1. V was clipped by 3 bases and J by 7 bases; unmatched bases: 4. The CDR3 contains 14 residues. CDR3 loop: CASSFQGANGELFF. CDR3 in DNA: TGTGCCAGCAGTTTCCAGGGGGCGAACGGGGAGCTGTTTTTT.

This clonotype was observed a few times. The chain is built from TRBV7-2 and TRBJ2-2; D is ambiguous. The V gene lost 6 bases and the J gene lost 0 bases, with 14 bases spanning the gap. Germline V CDR1 and CDR2: SGHTA, FQGNSA. This CDR3 is 16 amino acids long. CDR3 sequence: CASSSNPFANTGELFF. The CDR3 bases are TGTGCCAGCAGTTCAAACCCGTTCGCGAACACCGGGGAGCTGTTTTTT.

In its sample, this clonotype was seen many times. The J gene is TRBJ2-1, the V gene TRBV5-1, with D maybe TRBD1 (6 bases). Germline V gives CDR1 SGHRS, CDR2 YFSETQ. V dropped 4 bases and J dropped 7 bases, with 9 bases sitting between them. The CDR3 is 12 amino acids. CDR3 bases: TGCGCCAGCAGCATAGGGGGAAATGAGCAGTTCTTC. It codes for CASSIGGNEQFF.

This clonotype was seen ten or more times. The chain carries TRBV29-1 and TRBJ2-1; possibly TRBD2 for D (5 bases). CDR1 SQVTM and CDR2 ANQGSEA come from the germline V gene. Trimming took off 8 bases at V and 6 bases at J, with 8 bases between the two ends. This CDR3 is 10 amino acids long. CDR3 DNA sequence: TGCAGCACTGGAGGCAATGAGCAGTTCTTC. Translated, it gives CSTGGNEQFF.

In its sample, this clonotype was seen many times. The chain uses TRBV29-1 and TRBJ1-2, with D hard to call. CDR3 length equals 9 residues. Germline values: CDR1 SQVTM, CDR2 ANQGSEA. The V end lost 3 bases, the J end lost 8 bases, and 4 bases lay between the germline ends. CDR3 residues: CSVEKGYTF. In nucleotides, the CDR3 is TGCAGCGTTGAGAAAGGCTACACCTTC.

The chain has TRBV11-2 and TRBJ2-7, with TRBD1 as a possible D gene (6 bases). The CDR3 runs to 14 residues. Germline CDR1 SGHAT, CDR2 FQNNGV. V was cut by 2 bases and J by 5 bases, with 13 bases left in between. The CDR3 sequence: CASSLKVRGDEQYF. CDR3 nucleotide sequence: TGTGCCAGCAGCTTAAAGGTCAGGGGAGACGAGCAGTACTTC.

This clonotype was observed many times. The chain couples TRBV19 to TRBJ2-5; no clear D gene. CDR3 size: 14 residues. Trimming stripped 3 bases from V and 1 base from J, with 9 bases between. The germline gives CDR1 LNHDA, CDR2 SQIVND (reference sequence). CDR3 sequence: CASSMAQLQETQYF. In DNA form, the CDR3 reads TGTGCCAGTAGTATGGCCCAGCTCCAAGAGACCCAGTACTTC.